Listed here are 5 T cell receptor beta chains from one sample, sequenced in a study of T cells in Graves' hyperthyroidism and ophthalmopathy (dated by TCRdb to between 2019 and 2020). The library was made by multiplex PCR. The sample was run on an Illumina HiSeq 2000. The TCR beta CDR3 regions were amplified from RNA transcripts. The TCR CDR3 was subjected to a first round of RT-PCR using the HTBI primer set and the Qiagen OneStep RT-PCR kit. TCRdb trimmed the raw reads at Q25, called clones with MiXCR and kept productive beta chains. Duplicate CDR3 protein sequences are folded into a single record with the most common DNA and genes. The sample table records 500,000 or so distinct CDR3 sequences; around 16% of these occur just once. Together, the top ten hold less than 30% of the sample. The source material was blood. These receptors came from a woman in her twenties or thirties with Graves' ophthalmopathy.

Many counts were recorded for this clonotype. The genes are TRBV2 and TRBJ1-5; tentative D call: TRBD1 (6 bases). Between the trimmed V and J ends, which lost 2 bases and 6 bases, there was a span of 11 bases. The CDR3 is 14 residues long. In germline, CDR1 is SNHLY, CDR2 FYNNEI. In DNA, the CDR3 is TGTGCCAGCAGTGAACAGGGGTTCGGTCAGCCCCAGCATTTT. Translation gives CASSEQGFGQPQHF.

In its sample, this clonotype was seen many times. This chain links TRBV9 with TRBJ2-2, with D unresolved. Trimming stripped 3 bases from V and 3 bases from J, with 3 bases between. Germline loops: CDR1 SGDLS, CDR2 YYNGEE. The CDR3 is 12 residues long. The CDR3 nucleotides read TGTGCCAGCAGCGCATACACCGGGGAGCTGTTTTTT. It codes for CASSAYTGELFF.

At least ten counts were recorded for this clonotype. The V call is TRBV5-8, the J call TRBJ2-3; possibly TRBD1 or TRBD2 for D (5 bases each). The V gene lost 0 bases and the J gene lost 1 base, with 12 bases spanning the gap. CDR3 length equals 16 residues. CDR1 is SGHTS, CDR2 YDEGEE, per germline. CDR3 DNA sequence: TGTGCCAGCAGCTTGGCGGGACGTAGTGGCACAGATACGCAGTATTTT. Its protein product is CASSLAGRSGTDTQYF.

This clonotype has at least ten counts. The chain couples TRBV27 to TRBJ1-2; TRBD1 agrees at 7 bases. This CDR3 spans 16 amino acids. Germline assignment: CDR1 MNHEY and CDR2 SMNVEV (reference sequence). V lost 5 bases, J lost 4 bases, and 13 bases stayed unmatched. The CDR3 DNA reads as TGTGCCAGCAGTACCCGAATTGGCGACAGGGCCTATGGCTACACCTTC. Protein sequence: CASSTRIGDRAYGYTF.

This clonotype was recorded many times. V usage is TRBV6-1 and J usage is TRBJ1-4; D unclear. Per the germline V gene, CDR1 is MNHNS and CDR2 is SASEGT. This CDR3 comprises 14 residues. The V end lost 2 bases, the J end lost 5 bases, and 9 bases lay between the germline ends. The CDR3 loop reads CASSEHRGNEKLFF. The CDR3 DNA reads TGTGCCAGCAGTGAACACAGAGGGAATGAAAAACTGTTTTTT.